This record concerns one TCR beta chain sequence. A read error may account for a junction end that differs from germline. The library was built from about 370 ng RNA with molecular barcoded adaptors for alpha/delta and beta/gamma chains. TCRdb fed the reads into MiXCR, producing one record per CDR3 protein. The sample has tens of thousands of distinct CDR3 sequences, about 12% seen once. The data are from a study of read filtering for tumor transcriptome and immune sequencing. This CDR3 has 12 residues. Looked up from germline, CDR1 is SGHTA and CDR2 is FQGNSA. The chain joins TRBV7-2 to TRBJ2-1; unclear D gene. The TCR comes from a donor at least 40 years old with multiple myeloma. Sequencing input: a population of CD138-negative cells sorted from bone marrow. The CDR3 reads CVSSWDWNEQFF. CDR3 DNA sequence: TGTGTCAGCAGCTGGGATTGGAATGAACAGTTCTTC.